The 11 T cell receptor beta chains given below trace back to one sample, sequenced in a study of beta chain features in type 1 diabetes. Reverse transcription of all isolated RNA meant that expressed TCRB transcripts were sequenced. TCRdb's table, derived via immunoSEQ multiplex PCR, lists solely in-frame clones and lacks some. The profile shows some 220,000 clones, around 9.9% of them singletons. The sample was central memory CD4+ T cells from blood. Receptors were obtained from a man aged 18 to 30 in good health.

The CDR3 protein is CASSPGTSQNEQFF. The CDR3 coding sequence is TGCGCCAGCAGTCCCGGGACTAGCCAAAATGAGCAGTTCTTC. The V gene is TRBV5-1, the J gene TRBJ2-1; TRBD2 matches 9 bases. The CDR3 runs 14 residues. Trimming removed 5 bases from V and 7 bases from J; junction bases left unmatched: 7. From germline, CDR1 is SGHRS and CDR2 YFSETQ.

The chain links TRBV6-5 to TRBJ2-3; D gene unclear. With 2 bases removed from V and 0 bases from J, the gap between germline ends came to 3 bases. CDR1 MNHEY and CDR2 SVGAGI come from the germline V gene. CDR3 size: 13 residues. CDR3 DNA sequence: TGTGCCAGCAGTTACGTCAGCACAGATACGCAGTATTTT. It codes for CASSYVSTDTQYF.

In its sample, this clone was seen a few times. DNA of the CDR3: TGCGCCAGCAGCCAAGGGGTGACAGGCTACGAGCAGTACTTC. Translation gives CASSQGVTGYEQYF. This chain uses TRBV4-1 with TRBJ2-7, with D perhaps matching TRBD1 (6 bases). V lost 1 base and J 3 bases, leaving 10 bases between the germline ends. The germline V gene encodes CDR1 MGHRA and CDR2 YSYEKL. This CDR3 is built from 14 residues.

The chain combines TRBV10-3 with TRBJ2-1, with 7 bases fitting TRBD2. Per the germline V gene, CDR1 is ENHRY and CDR2 is SYGVKD. The CDR3 has 17 amino acids. J was trimmed by 0 bases and V by 10 bases; bases with no gene match: 15. The CDR3 bases are TGTGCCACCCAAAGCGGGACCTCTCGTGGCTCCTACAATGAGCAGTTCTTC. This translates into CATQSGTSRGSYNEQFF.

This clone was detected a few times. In nucleotides, the CDR3 is TGCAGCGTTGAAGGCCCCGCGAGCACCGGGGAGCTGTTTTTT. This encodes CSVEGPASTGELFF. The chain couples TRBV29-1 to TRBJ2-2; no reliable D call. The V gene lost 1 base and the J gene lost 4 bases, with 10 bases spanning the gap. Germline assignment: CDR1 SQVTM and CDR2 ANQGSEA. This CDR3 has 14 residues.

The sample holds a few counts of this clone. The gene calls are TRBV19 and TRBJ1-1; D might be TRBD1 (6 bases). The CDR3 loop spans 11 amino acids. Per the germline V gene, CDR1 is LNHDA and CDR2 is SQIVND (reference sequence). Between the trimmed V and J ends, which lost 9 bases and 5 bases, there was a span of 10 bases. CDR3 DNA sequence: TGTGCCAGCAGGGGCTGGACTGAAGCTTTCTTT. Encoded protein: CASRGWTEAFF.

The chain uses TRBV5-6 and TRBJ2-5, with 8 positions matching TRBD1. The CDR3 is 15 amino acids. Germline assignment: CDR1 SGHDT and CDR2 YYEEEE. J gave up 2 bases and V 2 bases, and 5 bases lay outside the gene matches. This CDR3 is CASSFRGRWQETQYF. CDR3 bases: TGTGCCAGCAGCTTCAGGGGGCGCTGGCAAGAGACCCAGTACTTC.

The sample holds a few counts of this clone. The genes are TRBV11-2 and TRBJ2-1; 10 bases are shared with TRBD2. This CDR3 comprises 15 residues. CDR1 is SGHAT and CDR2 is FQNNGV in the germline V gene. J lost 4 bases, V lost 4 bases, and 4 bases had no gene match. The CDR3 spells CASSYPSGSYNEQFF. The CDR3, as DNA: TGTGCCAGCAGCTACCCTAGCGGGAGTTACAATGAGCAGTTCTTC.

This clone showed up many times. This rearrangement joins TRBV7-9 to TRBJ2-3, with 12 bases that match TRBD1. The trim removed 3 bases at V and 5 bases at J, leaving 6 bases unmatched. From germline, CDR1 is SEHNR and CDR2 FQNEAQ (reference sequence). The CDR3 is made up of 16 amino acids. The CDR3 reads CASSFRGTGGEDTQYF. The CDR3 DNA reads as TGTGCCAGCAGCTTTAGAGGGACAGGGGGCGAAGATACGCAGTATTTT. The entire variable domain, with the rest obtained from reference TRBV7-9 and TRBJ2-3, is as follows: DTGVSQNPRHKITKRGQNVTFRCDPISEHNRLYWYRQTLGQGPEFLTYFQNEAQLEKSRLLSDRFSAERPKGSFSTLEIQRTEQGDSAMYLCASSFRGTGGEDTQYFGPGTRLTVL.

In regard to this clone: A far larger clone is a single base away, which makes a read error likely. This CDR3 is also generated by other DNA sequences in the sample. V gene TRBV5-1 combines with J gene TRBJ2-7; 10 bases agree with TRBD2. CDR1 is SGHRS and CDR2 is YFSETQ in the germline V gene. The V gene end was trimmed by 0 bases and the J gene end by 2 bases; junction bases not matched to a gene: 2. CDR3 length equals 15 residues. In nucleotides, the CDR3 is TGCGCCAGCAGCTTGGTCCTAGCGGGAGCCTACGAGCAGTACTTC. Amino acid sequence: CASSLVLAGAYEQYF. Drawing the rest from reference TRBV5-1 and TRBJ2-7, the complete variable domain is KAGVTQTPRYLIKTRGQQVTLSCSPISGHRSVSWYQQTPGQGLQFLFEYFSETQRNKGNFPGRFSGRQFSNSRSEMNVSTLELGDSALYLCASSLVLAGAYEQYFGPGTRLTVT.

This clone was seen only a few times. J is TRBJ2-3 and V is TRBV7-9; TRBD1 aligns across 8 bases. Germline V gives CDR1 SEHNR, CDR2 FQNEAQ (reference sequence). The junction had 11 bases not matched to a gene; V was cut back by 5 bases and J by 4 bases. This CDR3 is built from 16 residues. CDR3 sequence reads: CASSASPRGRADTQYF. The CDR3 nucleotides read TGTGCCAGCAGCGCCAGCCCCAGGGGGCGCGCAGATACGCAGTATTTT.